The 5 T cell receptor beta chains reported below all come from one sample, sequenced in a study of cytomegalovirus exposure and HLA in healthy donors. This PCR relied on a set of 60 Vbeta primers and 13 Jbeta primers. Here immunoSEQ multiplex PCR was the method, and the copy in TCRdb shows in-frame clones only, minus some. The repertoire table contains more than 100,000 clones. Sequenced sample: PBMCs. These receptors were obtained from a man in his late teens or twenties in good health and CMV-seronegative.

V and J are TRBV5-1 and TRBJ1-2; tentatively, D is TRBD1 (6 bases). V was cut by 4 bases and J by 4 bases, with 11 bases left in between. The CDR3 is 13 amino acids. Germline CDR1 and CDR2: SGHRS and YFSETQ. The CDR3 region is CASSKDSSYGYTF. CDR3 nucleotides: TGCGCCAGCAGCAAGGACAGTTCCTATGGCTACACCTTC. Based on the CDR3 plus reference TRBV5-1 and TRBJ1-2, the full variable domain is KAGVTQTPRYLIKTRGQQVTLSCSPISGHRSVSWYQQTPGQGLQFLFEYFSETQRNKGNFPGRFSGRQFSNSRSEMNVSTLELGDSALYLCASSKDSSYGYTFGSGTRLTVV.

The chain links TRBV7-2 to TRBJ1-2, with D hard to call. Germline CDR1 is SGHTA and CDR2 is FQGNSA. There are 14 residues in the CDR3. V was shortened by 1 base and J by 2 bases, with 8 bases between the two germline ends. CDR3: CASSLGGGNYGYTF. The CDR3 DNA reads TGTGCCAGCAGCTTAGGGGGAGGGAACTATGGCTACACCTTC. Filled out from reference TRBV7-2 and TRBJ1-2, the complete variable domain reads GAGVSQSPSNKVTEKGKDVELRCDPISGHTALYWYRQSLGQGLEFLIYFQGNSAPDKSGLPSDRFSAERTGGSVSTLTIQRTQQEDSAVYLCASSLGGGNYGYTFGSGTRLTVV.

The chain links TRBV28 to TRBJ1-4, with TRBD1 matching over 7 bases. Losses at the gene ends were 5 bases for V and 6 bases for J; bases not matched to a gene: 12. CDR1 and CDR2 from the germline V gene are MDHEN and SYDVKM. CDR3 size: 16 residues. Here the CDR3 reads CASSPILQGRDEKLFF. The CDR3 DNA reads as TGTGCCAGCAGTCCGATCCTACAGGGGCGGGATGAAAAACTGTTTTTT.

The J gene is TRBJ1-1, the V gene TRBV5-4, with 12 bases lining up with TRBD1. Germline V gene lookup returns CDR1 SGHNT and CDR2 YYREEE (reference sequence). The CDR3 has 17 amino acids. Trimming cost V 4 bases and J 10 bases; bases outside gene matches: 17. CDR3 nucleotide sequence: TGTGCCAGCAGCCACACAGCGGGACAGGGGGCTGGCAGACTAGCTTTCTTT. Residues: CASSHTAGQGAGRLAFF.

This sequence joins TRBV6-1 and TRBJ1-2; 7 nucleotides align to TRBD1. This CDR3 comprises 15 residues. CDR1 and CDR2 from the germline V gene are MNHNS and SASEGT. V lost 1 base, J lost 4 bases, and 6 bases stayed unmatched. Written as DNA, the CDR3 is TGTGCCAGCAGTGAAGGAGGGGGCGCCGTCTATGGCTACACCTTC. It yields the protein CASSEGGGAVYGYTF.